The 13 T cell receptor beta chains given below trace back to one sample, sequenced in a study of CD8+ T cells in alopecia areata. Treatment specified: oral pan-JAK inhibitor, 5-10 mg twice daily. It was cDNA, reverse transcribed from extracted RNA, that served as the sequencing template. Profiling relied on immunoSEQ multiplex PCR, and the TCRdb table lists in-frame clones only, not all of them. The table records 150,000 or so clones, around 83% of them present only once. Sequenced material: CD8+ T cells sorted from blood, taken at week 4, from a patient treated with tofacitinib. The receptors originated from a human donor with alopecia areata.

The CDR3 loop is CAWNLAGLSYEQYF. The CDR3 DNA is TGTGCCTGGAACCTAGCGGGCCTTTCCTACGAGCAGTACTTC. The chain combines TRBV30 with TRBJ2-7, with 8 bases fitting TRBD2. The CDR3 has 14 amino acids. The J segment lost 1 base and the V segment lost 4 bases, leaving 6 bases of the junction unmatched. Germline V gene lookup returns CDR1 GTSNPN and CDR2 SVGIG (reference sequence).

V gene TRBV5-1 combines with J gene TRBJ1-1, with 7 bases aligning to TRBD1. Germline CDR1 and CDR2: SGHRS and YFSETQ. The CDR3 covers 13 residues. V lost 8 bases to trimming and J lost 0 bases; unmatched junction nucleotides: 4. The CDR3 region has the DNA TGCGCCAGTACCGGGACAGTGAACACTGAAGCTTTCTTT. Residues: CASTGTVNTEAFF.

This clone was seen only a few times. The chain joins TRBV28 to TRBJ2-4, with TRBD2 identical over 8 bases. In germline, CDR1 is MDHEN, CDR2 SYDVKM. V lost 5 bases to trimming and J lost 4 bases; unmatched junction nucleotides: 4. The CDR3 has 14 residues. CDR3 sequence: CASSTRGGKNIQYF. The CDR3 DNA sequence: TGTGCCAGCAGTACCCGGGGGGGGAAAAACATTCAGTACTTC.

This chain joins TRBV25-1 and TRBJ2-7, with D possibly TRBD2 on 6 matching bases. There are 15 residues in the CDR3. V lost 6 bases to trimming and J lost 3 bases, with 18 bases between them. Germline assignment: CDR1 MGHDK and CDR2 SYGVNS. The CDR3 coding sequence is TGTGCCAGCAGGCCGCGGAGGGGCAATAGCTACGAGCAGTACTTC. Translated, it gives CASRPRRGNSYEQYF.

This CDR3 reads CSVDPIDEGRDYGYTF. The DNA for the CDR3 is TGCAGCGTTGACCCCATTGACGAGGGTAGGGACTATGGCTACACCTTC. The V gene is TRBV29-1, the J gene TRBJ1-2; D remains unclear. This CDR3 region has 16 residues. With 3 bases removed from V and 3 bases from J, the gap between germline ends came to 20 bases. Germline V gives CDR1 SQVTM, CDR2 ANQGSEA.

The rearrangement links TRBV4-1 to TRBJ2-5; D not certain. Looked up from germline, CDR1 is MGHRA and CDR2 is YSYEKL. The CDR3 has 11 amino acids. V was cut by 6 bases and J by 4 bases, with 6 bases left in between. CDR3 bases: TGCGCCAGCAGATATCGAGAGACCCAGTACTTC. Translating it yields CASRYRETQYF.

This clone was observed a few times. The V call is TRBV2, the J call TRBJ2-1; tentative D call: TRBD1 (5 bases). This CDR3 comprises 16 residues. V lost 2 bases and J lost 7, with 18 bases in between. CDR1 and CDR2 (germline): SNHLY, FYNNEI. The CDR3 DNA reads as TGTGCCAGCAGTGAAAGACAGTCGGATACGGAAAATGAGCAGTTCTTC. Translation gives CASSERQSDTENEQFF.

This chain joins TRBV4-2 and TRBJ2-3, with D possibly matching TRBD2 (6 bases). Between the trimmed V and J ends, which lost 3 bases and 2 bases, there was a span of 12 bases. The CDR3 has 15 amino acids. Germline values: CDR1 LGHNA, CDR2 YNFKEQ. CDR3 sequence reads: CASSQASASTDTQYF. The CDR3, as DNA: TGTGCCAGCAGCCAGGCTAGCGCTTCCACAGATACGCAGTATTTT.

This chain uses TRBV6-5 with TRBJ2-2; possible D gene TRBD2, 6 bases. Looked up from germline, CDR1 is MNHEY and CDR2 is SVGAGI. The length of the CDR3 is 15 residues. Between the trimmed V and J ends, which lost 0 bases and 1 base, there was a span of 6 bases. The CDR3 loop is CASSYSGGNTGELFF. The CDR3 bases are TGTGCCAGCAGTTACTCGGGGGGGAACACCGGGGAGCTGTTTTTT.

The rearrangement joins TRBV5-1 to TRBJ2-2, with D maybe TRBD1 (6 bases). Trimming took off 4 bases at V and 1 base at J, with 8 bases between the two ends. Germline CDR1 reads SGHRS; CDR2 reads YFSETQ. The CDR3 consists of 14 residues. As DNA, the CDR3 is TGCGCCAGCAGCGGGGGCTTGAACACCGGGGAGCTGTTTTTT. Translated: CASSGGLNTGELFF.

This clone has a single count. CDR3 sequence reads: CASSLDSRVYEQYF. The CDR3 DNA is TGTGCCAGCAGCTTAGATAGCAGGGTCTACGAGCAGTACTTC. V gene TRBV7-9 combines with J gene TRBJ2-7, with D possibly being TRBD1 (5 bases). CDR3 length: 14 residues. CDR1 and CDR2 (germline): SEHNR, FQNEAQ (reference sequence). V gave up 1 base and J gave up 3 bases, with 10 bases separating them.

This chain links TRBV5-8 with TRBJ2-7, with 8 positions matching TRBD2. This CDR3 contains 16 residues. Per the germline V gene, CDR1 is SGHTS and CDR2 is YDEGEE. Trimming removed 2 bases from V and 2 bases from J; junction bases left unmatched: 9. CDR3 in amino acids: CASSFDAGGVPYEQYF. CDR3 DNA: TGTGCCAGCAGCTTTGATGCGGGAGGTGTTCCCTACGAGCAGTACTTC.

V gene TRBV27 combines with J gene TRBJ2-1, with TRBD1 as a possible D gene (5 bases). V lost 6 bases, J lost 5 bases, and 11 bases lay in between. Germline assignment: CDR1 MNHEY and CDR2 SMNVEV (reference sequence). This CDR3 has 13 residues. The CDR3 coding sequence is TGTGCCAGCAGAAAGGGGAAACACAATGAGCAGTTCTTC. This codes for CASRKGKHNEQFF.